This T cell receptor (beta chain) was sequenced during a study of CD8+CD57+ T cells in acquired aplastic anemia. Study context: Recorded DNA amounts for sorted CD4+ and CD8+ cells had an average of approximately 3 ug.

The sample holds a few counts of this clonotype. Whoever was chosen for sequencing had shown CD8+CD57+ cell expansion by flow cytometry. The CDR3 loop spans 14 amino acids. Germline assignment: CDR1 SGHTA and CDR2 FQGNSA. Unmatched junction bases numbered 15, after V lost 3 bases and J lost 16 bases. Both TCR beta VDJ combination and CDR3 sequence profiling were carried out. Genomic DNA was the template for this profiling. TCRdb re-called the reads through MiXCR, storing one row per CDR3 protein. The sample yields 200,000 to 300,000 distinct CDR3 sequences, around 82% seen once. The clonotype originates from a human donor with aplastic anemia. Sequencing used sorted CD4+, CD8+, or CD8+CD57+ T cells (not recorded which) from PBMCs. This rearrangement joins TRBV7-2 to TRBJ2-1; 7 bases match TRBD1. The CDR3 spells CASSFDPDGTALFF. CDR3 nucleotide sequence: TGTGCCAGCAGCTTTGATCCAGACGGGACAGCGCTTTTCTTC.